Listed below are T cell receptor beta chains from one sample, sequenced in a study of T cells after yellow fever vaccination. TCRdb processed the 5' RACE reads anew with MiXCR; each CDR3 protein has one entry. The data show 400,000 to 450,000 distinct CDR3 sequences, around 20% seen once. The sequencing used PBMCs, collected before the yellow fever booster vaccination. These receptors all stem from a man aged 18-30 years who received the YFV17D yellow fever vaccine. CDR3s include the opening cysteine and the closing phenylalanine or tryptophan. Fields, in order: clone size, V gene, D gene, J gene, CDR3 DNA, CDR3 protein. A D gene is named only where the DNA matches it firmly. Clone size appears in some rows only: once, few, many, or a class for an expanded clone.

NA	TRBV7-2	NA	TRBJ2-1	TGTGCCAGCAGCTTAGGGGCCCGGGGAATCTTC	CASSLGARGIF
few	TRBV2	NA	TRBJ2-4	TGTGCCAGCAGTGAAGTAGCCAGGGGTCTTAGCATTCAGTACTTC	CASSEVARGLSIQYF
NA	TRBV12-3/TRBV12-4	TRBD1	TRBJ2-1	TGTGCCAGCAGTTGGACAGGGACTCAGTTCTTC	CASSWTGTQFF
few	TRBV4-1	NA	TRBJ2-4	TGCGCCAGCAGCCCAAGCCCCGCCGCTATGGACATTCAGTACTTC	CASSPSPAAMDIQYF
few	TRBV3-1	NA	TRBJ2-5	TGTGCCAGCAGCCAAGATCAGGAGACCCAGTACTTC	CASSQDQETQYF
NA	TRBV6-2/TRBV6-3	NA	TRBJ2-3	TGTGCCAGCAGTTATCCCCGGCTAGCGAGTGGAGATACGCAGTATTTT	CASSYPRLASGDTQYF
many	TRBV5-4	NA	TRBJ2-3	TGCGCCAGCAGCTTGGTCGGGGGTTACACAGATACGCAGTATTTT	CASSLVGGYTDTQYF
many	TRBV29-1	TRBD1	TRBJ2-7	TGCAGCGCCAACTACCCGGGACAGGGGGACGAGCAGTACTTC	CSANYPGQGDEQYF
few	TRBV20-1	TRBD1	TRBJ1-1	TGCAGTGCGTCAGACAGGGGGGCTTTCTTT	CSASDRGAFF
NA	TRBV7-2	NA	TRBJ2-3	TGTGCCAGCGGGGAGACTCCTAGCACAGATACGCAGTATTTT	CASGETPSTDTQYF
NA	TRBV3-1	NA	TRBJ2-1	TGTGCCAGCAGCCAGTTGACTAGTCAGGAGCAGTTCTTC	CASSQLTSQEQFF
few	TRBV20-1	NA	TRBJ1-5	TGCAGTGCTAGAGGGATCCCAAGGGTTATGGTTAGCAATCAGCCCCAGCATTTT	CSARGIPRVMVSNQPQHF
NA	TRBV6-2/TRBV6-3	NA	TRBJ2-1	TGTGCCAGCAGTTACTCGAGGTCGGGGGCGTCCTACAATGAGCAGTTCTTC	CASSYSRSGASYNEQFF
NA	TRBV5-5	TRBD1	TRBJ1-5	TGTGCCAGCAGCGATCCAAGGACAGGGTGGGATCAGCCCCAGCATTTT	CASSDPRTGWDQPQHF
NA	TRBV5-1	NA	TRBJ2-2	TGCGCCAGCAGCTGGAGGGTTCCCGGGGAGCTGTTTTTT	CASSWRVPGELFF
NA	TRBV10-3	NA	TRBJ1-5	TGTGCCATCAAGTGGAGGGATTCTAATCAGCCCCAGCATTTT	CAIKWRDSNQPQHF
NA	TRBV5-1	TRBD1	TRBJ2-5	TGCGCCAGCAGCAACAGGGGGTACCAAGAGACCCAGTACTTC	CASSNRGYQETQYF
few	TRBV9	NA	TRBJ2-3	TGTGCCAGCAGCGTCCTTAGACAGGGAGGAGATACGCAGTATTTT	CASSVLRQGGDTQYF
NA	TRBV5-1	NA	TRBJ2-3	TGCGCCAGCAGCCGTCCCCCAGATACGCAGTATTTT	CASSRPPDTQYF
few	TRBV10-3	NA	TRBJ1-5	TGTGCCATCAGGGCGGGTCAGAATCAGCCCCAGCATTTT	CAIRAGQNQPQHF
NA	TRBV6-2/TRBV6-3	TRBD2	TRBJ2-1	TGTGCCAGCACCGGACTAGCGGGACTTGATGAGCAGTTCTTC	CASTGLAGLDEQFF
once	TRBV13	NA	TRBJ1-1	TGTGCCAGCAGCGCCCCAGATGGGAGGGACCCCACTGAAGCTTTCTTT	CASSAPDGRDPTEAFF
NA	TRBV20-1	NA	TRBJ2-3	TGCAGTGCCACGTACGCAGATACGCAGTATTTT	CSATYADTQYF
NA	TRBV7-6	TRBD1	TRBJ1-5	TGTGCCAGCAGCTCAACAGTTACAGGGGATCAGCCCCAGCATTTT	CASSSTVTGDQPQHF
NA	TRBV7-6	TRBD1	TRBJ2-1	TGTGCCAGCAGCTTACTCAGGGGGCGAGTCGGTGAGCAGTTCTTC	CASSLLRGRVGEQFF
NA	TRBV7-2	NA	TRBJ2-6	TGTGCCAGCAGCTTAGGGGGGGGCTATTACCCTGGGGCCAACGTCCTGACTTTC	CASSLGGGYYPGANVLTF
NA	TRBV4-3	NA	TRBJ2-2	TGCGCCAGCAGCCGACTGGACAGAAACACCGGGGAGCTGTTTTTT	CASSRLDRNTGELFF
few	TRBV10-3	NA	TRBJ2-3	TGTGCCATCAGTGAGTCGACAGGCCTAAGGGGCACAGATACGCAGTATTTT	CAISESTGLRGTDTQYF
few	TRBV4-1	TRBD2	TRBJ2-2	TGCGCCAGCAGCGAAGAGTACAGGACTAGCACCGGGGAGCTGTTTTTT	CASSEEYRTSTGELFF
many	TRBV9	TRBD1	TRBJ1-3	TGTGCCAGCAGCCCCCAGGGGGGGGGAAACACCATATATTTT	CASSPQGGGNTIYF
NA	TRBV6-5	NA	TRBJ1-1	TGTGCCAGCAGTTATTCCGGCCCGAGAACTGAAGCTTTCTTT	CASSYSGPRTEAFF
NA	TRBV5-1	TRBD1	TRBJ2-3	TGCGCCAGCGCCTCCGGGACAGGGTACACAGATACGCAGTATTTT	CASASGTGYTDTQYF
few	TRBV5-4	TRBD2	TRBJ2-7	TGTGCCAGCAGCTTGACTAGCGGCGAGCAGTACTTC	CASSLTSGEQYF
NA	TRBV12-3/TRBV12-4	NA	TRBJ1-2	TGTGCCAGCACCAAGCTGGGATCCCACTATGGCTACACCTTC	CASTKLGSHYGYTF
few	TRBV24-1	TRBD2	TRBJ2-1	TGTGCCACCAGTGACCCCTCGGCGGGGGGGGACAATGAGCAGTTCTTC	CATSDPSAGGDNEQFF
NA	TRBV10-3	NA	TRBJ2-6	TGTGCCATCTCCCGGCCCTCTGGGGCCAACGTCCTGACTTTC	CAISRPSGANVLTF
few	TRBV15	NA	TRBJ2-1	TGTGCCACCAGCCCCCGGACGGCCTCCTACAATGAGCAGTTCTTC	CATSPRTASYNEQFF
few	TRBV9	NA	TRBJ2-5	TGTGCCAGCAGCGTATGGGAGGGGGGTTCCCAAGAGACCCAGTACTTC	CASSVWEGGSQETQYF
NA	TRBV4-3	TRBD2	TRBJ2-3	TGCGCCAGCAGCCAAGATCGGCGGCTAGCGGGGGGCACAGATACGCAGTATTTT	CASSQDRRLAGGTDTQYF
NA	TRBV19	NA	TRBJ2-6	TGTGCCAGTAGTATCCGACTCGCTGGGGCCAACGTCCTGACTTTC	CASSIRLAGANVLTF